One and the same sample provided the 5 T cell receptor beta chains below, sequenced in a study of cytomegalovirus exposure and HLA in healthy donors. Both 60 Vbeta primers and 13 Jbeta primers went into the PCR. Clones were sequenced by immunoSEQ multiplex PCR, and TCRdb holds only the in-frame ones, with some missing. The sample includes about 200,000 clones. The sequenced material came from PBMCs. The receptors were gathered from a man between 25 and 39 years old in good health and CMV-seronegative.

This chain connects TRBV18 to TRBJ1-1; 9 positions agree with TRBD1. CDR1 is KGHSH, CDR2 LQKENI, per germline. The J segment lost 4 bases and the V segment lost 4 bases, leaving 7 bases of the junction unmatched. This CDR3 has 15 amino acids. The CDR3 DNA reads as TGTGCCAGCTCACTATACGGGACAGGGACCACTGAAGCTTTCTTT. This encodes CASSLYGTGTTEAFF.

The rearrangement uses TRBV5-1 and TRBJ2-3, with 7 bases aligning to TRBD1. Trimming took 2 bases from V and 9 from J; bases not matched to a gene: 9. Germline V lookup: CDR1 SGHRS, CDR2 YFSETQ. The CDR3 sequence is 14 residues long. CDR3 residues: CASSLGTGAGTQYF. The CDR3 coding sequence is TGCGCCAGCAGCTTAGGAACAGGGGCAGGGACGCAGTATTTT.

V and J are TRBV5-5 and TRBJ1-5; 10 nucleotides agree with TRBD1. The CDR3 is 16 residues long. Germline V gene data show CDR1 as SGHKS and CDR2 as YYEKEE (reference sequence). Unmatched junction bases numbered 6, after V lost 2 bases and J lost 4 bases. CDR3 bases: TGTGCCAGCAGCTTAGGGACAGGGGCCGGGAATCAGCCCCAGCATTTT. This translates into CASSLGTGAGNQPQHF.

The rearrangement joins TRBV6-5 to TRBJ2-1; possible D gene TRBD1, 6 bases. There are 15 residues in the CDR3. CDR1 and CDR2 (germline): MNHEY, SVGAGI. Trimming took 6 bases from V and 5 from J, leaving 17 bases between them. The CDR3 bases are TGTGCCAGCAGGCCCGACAGGTGGCGGGACAATGAGCAGTTCTTC. As protein: CASRPDRWRDNEQFF.

The rearrangement links TRBV6-5 to TRBJ2-7; 8 nucleotides match TRBD1. Trimming cost V 0 bases and J 3 bases; bases outside gene matches: 7. The CDR3 has 16 amino acids. Germline values: CDR1 MNHEY, CDR2 SVGAGI. CDR3 region: CASSYSVTGASYEQYF. The CDR3 DNA sequence: TGTGCCAGCAGTTACTCTGTGACAGGGGCAAGCTACGAGCAGTACTTC.